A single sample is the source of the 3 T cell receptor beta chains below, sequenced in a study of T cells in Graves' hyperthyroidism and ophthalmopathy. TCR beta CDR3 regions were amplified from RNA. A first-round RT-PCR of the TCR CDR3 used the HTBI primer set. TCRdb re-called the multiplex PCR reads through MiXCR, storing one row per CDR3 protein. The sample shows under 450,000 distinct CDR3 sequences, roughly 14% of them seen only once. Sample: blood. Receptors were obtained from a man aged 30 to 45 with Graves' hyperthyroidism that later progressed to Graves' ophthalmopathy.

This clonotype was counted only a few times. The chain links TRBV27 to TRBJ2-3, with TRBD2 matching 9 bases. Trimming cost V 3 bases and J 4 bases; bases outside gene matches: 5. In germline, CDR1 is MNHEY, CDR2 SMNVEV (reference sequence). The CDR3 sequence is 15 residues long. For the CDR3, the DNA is TGTGCCAGCAGTTTGAGTAGCGGGGGTCCAGATACGCAGTATTTT. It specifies CASSLSSGGPDTQYF.

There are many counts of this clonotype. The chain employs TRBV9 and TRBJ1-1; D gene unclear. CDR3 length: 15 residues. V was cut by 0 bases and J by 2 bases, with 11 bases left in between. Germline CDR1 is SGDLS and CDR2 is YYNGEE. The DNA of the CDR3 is TGTGCCAGCAGCGTAGGCCCCGACATAAACACTGAAGCTTTCTTT. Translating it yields CASSVGPDINTEAFF.

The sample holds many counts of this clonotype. Here the CDR3 DNA reads TGTGCCAGCAGTGAACAAATCGACTACGAGCAGTACTTC. Translating it yields CASSEQIDYEQYF. The chain recombines TRBV6-1 with TRBJ2-7; D uncertain. Trimming removed 2 bases from V and 3 bases from J, with 8 bases in between. Germline-derived CDR1 and CDR2 are MNHNS and SASEGT. The CDR3 totals 13 residues.